Each of the 8 T cell receptor beta chains below was sequenced from the same sample in a study of cytomegalovirus exposure and HLA in healthy donors. It was with 60 Vbeta and 13 Jbeta primers that the PCR ran. Some clones are missing from TCRdb's copy, which holds only in-frame ones; the method was immunoSEQ multiplex PCR. The sample has just under 65,000 clones. Sequenced: PBMCs. These receptors all come from a boy younger than 18 in good health and CMV-seronegative.

The chain joins TRBV10-2 to TRBJ2-4; D is unclear. Germline CDR1 reads WSHSY; CDR2 reads SAAADI. The V and J ends lost 5 bases and 6 bases respectively, with 11 bases between them. This CDR3 is 13 amino acids long. Written as DNA, the CDR3 is TGCGCCAGCAGTCCGGGTTCTTCAAACATTCAGTACTTC. Amino acid sequence: CASSPGSSNIQYF.

V usage is TRBV2 and J usage is TRBJ2-1; 11 bases agree with TRBD2. The germline V gene has CDR1 SNHLY and CDR2 FYNNEI. The V and J ends lost 4 bases and 0 bases, in that order; junction bases with no gene match: 11. This CDR3 contains 19 residues. The CDR3 nucleotides read TGTGCCAGCAGTGCAGCTAGCGGGGGGTTCTTCAGCTCCTACAATGAGCAGTTCTTC. It codes for CASSAASGGFFSSYNEQFF.

The chain recombines TRBV6-5 with TRBJ1-2; D gene ambiguous. The CDR3 is 13 amino acids. In germline, CDR1 is MNHEY, CDR2 SVGAGI. V was pared by 5 bases and J by 4 bases, with 11 bases between. This chain's CDR3 is CASSATPSYGYTF. The CDR3 DNA reads as TGTGCCAGCAGTGCGACACCGTCCTATGGCTACACCTTC.

The J gene is TRBJ2-7, the V gene TRBV6-6, with TRBD1 identical over 9 bases. Per the germline V gene, CDR1 is MNHNY and CDR2 is SVGAGI (reference sequence). Losses at the gene ends were 7 bases for V and 6 bases for J; bases not matched to a gene: 10. The CDR3 has 14 residues. The CDR3, as DNA: TGTGCCAGCACTATGGGACAGGGTAGACGCGAGCAGTACTTC. Its translation: CASTMGQGRREQYF.

The chain joins TRBV4-3 to TRBJ1-1; D not resolved. The germline V and J ends were trimmed by 0 bases and 3 bases, with 20 bases remaining between them. The CDR3 extends over 18 amino acids. The germline gives CDR1 LGHNA, CDR2 YSLEER. This chain's CDR3 is CASSQDPDPYLEDTEAFF. CDR3 sequence (DNA): TGCGCCAGCAGCCAAGATCCCGATCCGTATCTAGAGGACACTGAAGCTTTCTTT.

This chain uses TRBV2 with TRBJ2-7, with 11 bases aligning to TRBD2. V was clipped by 0 bases and J by 4 bases; unmatched bases: 5. The CDR3 loop spans 16 amino acids. Germline lookup yields CDR1 SNHLY and CDR2 FYNNEI. The CDR3 loop reads CASSEALASGGYEQYF. In nucleotides, the CDR3 is TGTGCCAGCAGTGAAGCTTTAGCTAGCGGGGGGTACGAGCAGTACTTC.

V usage is TRBV6-1 and J usage is TRBJ2-7; a weak D match, TRBD2 (6 bases). The V and J ends lost 1 base and 3 bases respectively, with 10 bases between them. There are 14 residues in the CDR3. Germline CDR1 reads MNHNS; CDR2 reads SASEGT. The CDR3 loop is CASSEGDWSYEQYF. The CDR3 DNA reads TGTGCCAGCAGTGAAGGGGACTGGAGCTACGAGCAGTACTTC.

The chain recombines TRBV7-8 with TRBJ1-5; the match to TRBD1 covers 8 bases. This CDR3 spans 16 amino acids. Germline values: CDR1 SGHVS, CDR2 FQNEAQ. Trimming removed 1 base from V and 2 bases from J; junction bases left unmatched: 4. CDR3 nucleotide sequence: TGTGCCAGCAGCTTAGTTCCAGGGGGCCGCAATCAGCCCCAGCATTTT. Protein product: CASSLVPGGRNQPQHF.